These 20 T cell receptor beta chains originate from one sample sequenced in a study of T cell changes during pregnancy in multiple sclerosis. Produced via immunoSEQ multiplex PCR; TCRdb's table is partial and in-frame only. The sample records about 81,000 clones, roughly 95% being singletons. The source material was peripheral blood, sampled in the third trimester of pregnancy. Receptors were obtained from a female donor in good health, enrolled as a control in a pregnancy study.

This chain connects TRBV29-1 to TRBJ2-1, with a possible D match to TRBD2 (5 bases). Deletions cut 1 base from V and 0 bases from J, with 7 bases between. The CDR3 contains 14 residues. Germline V gene sequence: CDR1 SQVTM, CDR2 ANQGSEA. This CDR3 is CSVEGLSSYNEQFF. DNA for the CDR3: TGCAGCGTTGAAGGACTAAGCTCCTACAATGAGCAGTTCTTC.

The J gene is TRBJ2-1, the V gene TRBV27, with D uncertain. The CDR3 loop spans 14 amino acids. V gave up 3 bases and J gave up 0 bases, with 6 bases separating them. The V gene's germline CDR1 is MNHEY and CDR2 SMNVEV (reference sequence). CDR3 residues: CASSLRYSYNEQFF. CDR3 nucleotide sequence: TGTGCCAGCAGTTTGCGGTACTCCTACAATGAGCAGTTCTTC.

V is TRBV28 and J is TRBJ1-2; 8 nucleotides match TRBD1. V lost 8 bases, J lost 4 bases, and 6 bases stayed unmatched. Per germline, CDR1 MDHEN and CDR2 SYDVKM. The CDR3 is 13 amino acids. CDR3 DNA: TGTGCCAGCCGGGACAGGACCCGCTATGGCTACACCTTC. This encodes CASRDRTRYGYTF.

This rearrangement joins TRBV5-1 to TRBJ2-1; 11 bases are shared with TRBD1. This CDR3 spans 18 amino acids. V lost 4 bases and J lost 9; bases outside the gene matches: 18. Germline V gene data show CDR1 as SGHRS and CDR2 as YFSETQ. Written as DNA, the CDR3 is TGCGCCAGCAGCCCCTCTCCCTCCGGGACAGGGGGAAGAGGTGAGCAGTTCTTC. Translation gives CASSPSPSGTGGRGEQFF.

This clone was found once. The J gene is TRBJ2-3, the V gene TRBV21-1; TRBD2 was called by the table and not checked on the DNA. TRBV21-1 is a documented pseudogene. The CDR3 consists of 11 residues. CDR3 residues: CASSTRDTQYF. The CDR3 DNA sequence: TGTGCCAGCAGTACTAGGGATACGCAGTATTTT.

The chain employs TRBV5-8 and TRBJ2-2; 9 bases fit TRBD1. Germline trimming cut 0 bases from V and 5 bases from J; bases unmatched to any gene: 11. CDR1 is SGHTS and CDR2 is YDEGEE in the germline V gene. CDR3 size: 18 residues. CDR3 amino acids: CASSLEAWDRERTGELFF. The CDR3 DNA follows: TGTGCCAGCAGCTTGGAGGCTTGGGACAGGGAAAGGACCGGGGAGCTGTTTTTT.

The V gene is TRBV10-1, the J gene TRBJ2-6; 8 bases line up with TRBD1. The CDR3 consists of 17 residues. V was pared by 6 bases and J by 0 bases, with 7 bases of the junction left unmatched. Germline-derived CDR1 and CDR2 are WNHNN and SYGVQD (reference sequence). DNA of the CDR3: TGCGCCAGCAGCCGGGACAGGATTCTCTCTGGGGCCAACGTCCTGACTTTC. It translates to CASSRDRILSGANVLTF.

The CDR3 coding sequence is TGCGCCAGCAGCTTTCCAGGCCCCACAGATACGCAGTATTTT. Encoded protein: CASSFPGPTDTQYF. The gene calls are TRBV5-1 and TRBJ2-3; D ambiguous. The CDR3 spans 14 residues. V was pared by 2 bases and J by 2 bases, with 9 bases between. Germline assignment: CDR1 SGHRS and CDR2 YFSETQ.

The chain employs TRBV6-1 and TRBJ1-4; tentative D call: TRBD1 (6 bases). The CDR3 covers 16 residues. Per the germline V gene, CDR1 is MNHNS and CDR2 is SASEGT. Trimming took 1 base from V and 4 from J, leaving 13 bases between them. The CDR3 DNA sequence: TGTGCCAGCAGTGAAGTAAGTGCGGACAGTAATGAAAAACTGTTTTTT. Encoded protein: CASSEVSADSNEKLFF.

The chain recombines TRBV5-6 with TRBJ2-7; D is ambiguous. Trimming shortened V by 0 bases and J by 4 bases, and 11 bases separated the two germline ends. Per germline, CDR1 SGHDT and CDR2 YYEEEE. CDR3 length equals 14 residues. CDR3 in DNA: TGTGCCAGCAGCTTGGGGCCTTCCTTTTACGAGCAGTACTTC. Translation gives CASSLGPSFYEQYF. The complete variable domain, with remaining parts taken from reference TRBV5-6 and TRBJ2-7, reads DAGVTQSPTHLIKTRGQQVTLRCSPKSGHDTVSWYQQALGQGPQFIFQYYEEEERQRGNFPDRFSGHQFPNYSSELNVNALLLGDSALYLCASSLGPSFYEQYFGPGTRLTVT.

V usage is TRBV6-1 and J usage is TRBJ2-7; 9 bases fit TRBD2. The CDR3 has 15 amino acids. The trim removed 1 base at V and 7 bases at J, leaving 8 bases unmatched. The V gene's germline CDR1 is MNHNS and CDR2 SASEGT. The CDR3 region is CASSEGSGGLLEQYF. CDR3 DNA: TGTGCCAGCAGTGAAGGGAGCGGGGGGTTATTGGAGCAGTACTTC.

The rearrangement links TRBV2 to TRBJ1-1; D uncertain. Germline V CDR1 and CDR2: SNHLY, FYNNEI. There are 14 residues in the CDR3. Trimming removed 7 bases at V and 3 bases at J, with 15 bases between. The CDR3 region has the DNA TGTGCCAGCACCCTCTTTTCATTAGACACTGAAGCTTTCTTT. Translation: CASTLFSLDTEAFF. The full variable domain, its missing parts supplied by reference TRBV2 and TRBJ1-1, is EPEVTQTPSHQVTQMGQEVILRCVPISNHLYFYWYRQILGQKVEFLVSFYNNEISEKSEIFDDQFSVERPDGSNFTLKIRSTKLEDSAMYFCASTLFSLDTEAFFGQGTRLTVV.

V is TRBV28 and J is TRBJ1-1; D is undetermined. The germline V gene encodes CDR1 MDHEN and CDR2 SYDVKM. The CDR3 totals 14 residues. V lost 2 bases to trimming and J lost 3 bases, with 10 bases between them. The CDR3 nucleotides read TGTGCCAGCAGTTTACTAACCCTGGACACTGAAGCTTTCTTT. Protein: CASSLLTLDTEAFF.

The chain uses TRBV28 and TRBJ1-2; TRBD1 matches 7 bases. V dropped 5 bases and J dropped 2; count of bases not matched to a gene: 8. The CDR3 is made up of 15 amino acids. CDR1 is MDHEN, CDR2 SYDVKM, per germline. The CDR3 DNA sequence: TGTGCCAGCAGTCTGACCGGGACAGAGAACTATGGCTACACCTTC. Protein product: CASSLTGTENYGYTF.

The rearrangement uses TRBV10-3 and TRBJ2-3; 10 bases fit TRBD1. V trimming: 6 bases; J trimming: 4 bases; junction bases outside the gene matches: 4. The germline CDR1 and CDR2 sequences are ENHRY and SYGVKD. This CDR3 region has 14 residues. CDR3 sequence (DNA): TGTGCCATCAGCGGACAGGGGGAAGCAGATACGCAGTATTTT. Amino acids: CAISGQGEADTQYF.

This chain links TRBV19 with TRBJ1-5; 8 bases are shared with TRBD1. The ends lost 5 bases at V and 2 bases at J; junction bases unmatched: 2. The CDR3 runs 14 residues. Germline V CDR1 and CDR2: LNHDA, SQIVND (reference sequence). The CDR3 DNA sequence: TGTGCCAGTAGTGTGGACAGGGGCAATCAGCCCCAGCATTTT. Translation gives CASSVDRGNQPQHF. Supplemented by reference TRBV19 and TRBJ1-5, the full variable domain reads DGGITQSPKYLFRKEGQNVTLSCEQNLNHDAMYWYRQDPGQGLRLIYYSQIVNDFQKGDIAEGYSVSREKKESFPLTVTSAQKNPTAFYLCASSVDRGNQPQHFGDGTRLSIL.

The chain is built from TRBV6-1 and TRBJ2-3; the match to TRBD2 covers 13 bases. Germline V gives CDR1 MNHNS, CDR2 SASEGT. V lost 2 bases to trimming and J lost 4 bases; unmatched junction nucleotides: 6. The CDR3 extends over 17 amino acids. The CDR3 spells CASSELGTSGTADTQYF. The CDR3 bases are TGTGCCAGCAGTGAACTGGGGACTAGCGGGACCGCAGATACGCAGTATTTT.

The chain links TRBV28 to TRBJ2-5, with 14 nucleotides matching TRBD2. The V gene's germline CDR1 is MDHEN and CDR2 SYDVKM. J lost 5 bases, V lost 5 bases, and 13 bases had no gene match. This CDR3 has 18 residues. This chain's CDR3 is CASSLPGLAGALGETQYF. The CDR3 coding sequence is TGTGCCAGCAGTCTTCCGGGACTAGCGGGAGCCCTCGGGGAGACCCAGTACTTC.

The CDR3 bases are TGTGCCAGCAGCTTTCAGGACTTTCCCTACGAGCAGTACTTC. Translation: CASSFQDFPYEQYF. The chain carries TRBV11-2 and TRBJ2-7; possibly TRBD2 for D (5 bases). The V end lost 3 bases, the J end lost 2 bases, and 11 bases lay between the germline ends. The CDR3 consists of 14 residues. CDR1 and CDR2 (germline): SGHAT, FQNNGV.

V usage is TRBV28 and J usage is TRBJ2-2; possible D gene TRBD2, 6 bases. The CDR3 extends over 12 amino acids. The V and J ends lost 10 bases and 5 bases respectively, with 11 bases between them. Germline lookup yields CDR1 MDHEN and CDR2 SYDVKM. CDR3 DNA sequence: TGTGCCACCTGGCTAGCGACCGGGGAGCTGTTTTTT. Protein sequence: CATWLATGELFF.